A single sample gave rise to the 17 T cell receptor beta chains below, sequenced in a study of cytomegalovirus exposure and HLA in healthy donors. Profiling relied on immunoSEQ multiplex PCR, and the TCRdb table lists in-frame clones only, not all of them. The data hold approximately 280,000 clones, with approximately 83% observed a single time. The sample was PBMCs. The receptors were sampled from a woman between 18 and 30 years old in good health and CMV-seronegative.

The chain recombines TRBV4-1 with TRBJ1-2; TRBD1 aligns across 7 bases. J lost 5 bases, V lost 3 bases, and 6 bases had no gene match. The germline V gene has CDR1 MGHRA and CDR2 YSYEKL. This CDR3 contains 14 residues. The CDR3 region is CASSHGQARYGYTF. The CDR3 DNA reads TGCGCCAGCAGCCACGGACAGGCTCGGTATGGCTACACCTTC.

This clone has just one count. This chain uses TRBV19 with TRBJ1-2, with 7 bases identical to TRBD1. This CDR3 has 13 residues. Trimming took 5 bases from V and 6 from J; bases not matched to a gene: 6. Germline V gene data show CDR1 as LNHDA and CDR2 as SQIVND (reference sequence). CDR3 bases: TGTGCCAGTAGTGTGACAGGGACAAATGGCTACACCTTC. Amino acid sequence: CASSVTGTNGYTF.

This clone has a single count. V gene TRBV6-1 combines with J gene TRBJ1-5; weak D call: TRBD1 (6 bases). Trimming took off 1 base at V and 2 bases at J, with 9 bases between the two ends. The CDR3 runs 15 residues. The germline V gene has CDR1 MNHNS and CDR2 SASEGT. CDR3 nucleotides: TGTGCCAGCAGTGAAGGTTCAGGGGGCAATCAGCCCCAGCATTTT. It yields the protein CASSEGSGGNQPQHF.

The V and J genes are TRBV28 and TRBJ1-2; unclear D gene. The V end was cut by 8 bases, the J end by 2 bases, with 21 bases between. This CDR3 comprises 16 residues. Per germline, CDR1 MDHEN and CDR2 SYDVKM. CDR3 sequence (DNA): TGTGCCAGCGGACTAGGCGGAGGAGTGGGGAACTATGGCTACACCTTC. This codes for CASGLGGGVGNYGYTF.

The chain uses TRBV7-2 and TRBJ2-2; D might be TRBD2 (5 bases). V was cut by 3 bases and J by 3 bases, with 8 bases left in between. This CDR3 has 14 residues. Germline CDR1 and CDR2: SGHTA and FQGNSA. The DNA for the CDR3 is TGTGCCAGCAGCTTGGACTTTGACACCGGGGAGCTGTTTTTT. Its protein product is CASSLDFDTGELFF.

This clone was seen just once. The chain carries TRBV9 and TRBJ2-7; 9 bases fit TRBD2. With V trimmed by 0 bases and J by 7 bases, 8 bases remained unmatched. CDR3 length: 15 amino acids. Germline loops: CDR1 SGDLS, CDR2 YYNGEE. CDR3 sequence reads: CASSVAGGGVEEQYF. In DNA, the CDR3 is TGTGCCAGCAGCGTAGCGGGCGGGGGGGTTGAAGAGCAGTACTTC.

This clone turned up a few times. The chain uses TRBV28 and TRBJ2-7; D is ambiguous. The CDR3 length is 11 residues. Germline CDR1 MDHEN, CDR2 SYDVKM. Trimming shortened V by 5 bases and J by 4 bases, and 6 bases separated the two germline ends. The CDR3 coding sequence is TGTGCCAGCAGTCCCAGATACGAGCAGTACTTC. Encoded protein: CASSPRYEQYF.

The chain links TRBV5-8 to TRBJ1-2; TRBD1 agrees at 11 bases. The ends lost 4 bases at V and 7 bases at J; junction bases unmatched: 9. The germline V gene encodes CDR1 SGHTS and CDR2 YDEGEE. The CDR3 length is 15 residues. The CDR3 region is CASSKGDRGTGGYTF. The CDR3 DNA follows: TGTGCCAGCAGCAAGGGGGACAGGGGGACGGGTGGCTACACCTTC.

This rearrangement joins TRBV5-4 to TRBJ1-2, with a weak D call TRBD1 (6 bases). Trimming left V 4 bases short and J 4 bases short, with 17 bases between. There are 15 residues in the CDR3. CDR1 and CDR2 from the germline V gene are SGHNT and YYREEE (reference sequence). In nucleotides, the CDR3 is TGTGCCAGCAGCGGGGACCCACAGGGCCCCTATGGCTACACCTTC. As protein: CASSGDPQGPYGYTF.

The chain couples TRBV18 to TRBJ2-2; possibly TRBD2 for D (6 bases). This CDR3 has 15 amino acids. V was cut by 2 bases and J by 3 bases, with 10 bases left in between. Germline V gene sequence: CDR1 KGHSH, CDR2 LQKENI. Written as DNA, the CDR3 is TGTGCCAGCTCACCAAGCGGGTCGGACACCGGGGAGCTGTTTTTT. Its protein product is CASSPSGSDTGELFF.

This rearrangement joins TRBV9 to TRBJ2-7, with D possibly being TRBD2 (6 bases). CDR1 is SGDLS, CDR2 YYNGEE, per germline. V dropped 0 bases and J dropped 0 bases, with 10 bases sitting between them. CDR3 length equals 15 residues. CDR3 amino acids: CASSVGRETSYEQYF. DNA of the CDR3: TGTGCCAGCAGCGTAGGGAGGGAAACCTCCTACGAGCAGTACTTC.

CDR3 in DNA: TGTGCCAGCAGCTTAGCGGGAGGGGTAGAGCAGTACTTC. It codes for CASSLAGGVEQYF. This chain connects TRBV7-8 to TRBJ2-7, with 7 bases lining up with TRBD2. Germline CDR1 is SGHVS and CDR2 is FQNEAQ. The junction had 3 bases not matched to a gene; V was cut back by 0 bases and J by 7 bases. This CDR3 spans 13 amino acids.

The chain links TRBV9 to TRBJ2-1; TRBD2 is a possible D gene (6 bases). Trimming took 6 bases from V and 0 from J, leaving 16 bases between them. CDR3 length equals 16 residues. CDR1 and CDR2 from the germline V gene are SGDLS and YYNGEE. CDR3 amino acids: CASTLSGGSSYNEQFF. The CDR3 nucleotides read TGTGCCAGCACCCTAAGTGGGGGGAGCTCCTACAATGAGCAGTTCTTC.

This clone was seen more than once but under ten times. The chain recombines TRBV30 with TRBJ2-4; D is possibly TRBD1 (6 bases). CDR3 length: 16 amino acids. The V gene's germline CDR1 is GTSNPN and CDR2 SVGIG (reference sequence). V was shortened by 1 base and J by 1 base, with 14 bases between the two germline ends. This CDR3 reads CAWSATDQGAKNIQYF. CDR3 coding DNA: TGTGCCTGGAGTGCCACAGATCAGGGGGCCAAAAACATTCAGTACTTC.

This chain connects TRBV7-2 to TRBJ2-5; weak D call: TRBD2 (7 bases). The CDR3 loop spans 19 amino acids. Trimming shortened V by 2 bases and J by 2 bases, and 24 bases separated the two germline ends. The germline V gene encodes CDR1 SGHTA and CDR2 FQGNSA. The CDR3 is CASSLPFWRGPHLQETQYF. For the CDR3, the DNA is TGTGCCAGCAGCTTACCGTTTTGGCGGGGGCCCCATTTACAAGAGACCCAGTACTTC.

This clone has a single count. The J gene is TRBJ1-1, the V gene TRBV29-1; TRBD1 might be the D (6 bases). The CDR3 loop spans 12 amino acids. CDR1 and CDR2 (germline): SQVTM, ANQGSEA. Trimming took 6 bases from V and 1 from J, leaving 9 bases between them. The CDR3 DNA follows: TGCAGCGTGGGGGGGGCGAACACTGAAGCTTTCTTT. This translates into CSVGGANTEAFF.

Concerning this clone itself: The sample contains more than one DNA sequence encoding this CDR3. V is TRBV6-5 and J is TRBJ2-7; 9 nucleotides match TRBD1. CDR3 length: 15 residues. The germline CDR1 and CDR2 sequences are MNHEY and SVGAGI. J gave up 2 bases and V 2 bases, and 4 bases lay outside the gene matches. This CDR3 reads CASSYAGTGTYEQYF. The CDR3 DNA reads as TGTGCCAGCAGTTACGCCGGGACAGGGACCTACGAGCAGTACTTC.